This entry features one T cell receptor beta chain sequence. Clones were sequenced by immunoSEQ multiplex PCR, and TCRdb holds only the in-frame ones, with some missing. This table holds 120,000 to 150,000 clones, roughly 89% found once. Looked up from germline, CDR1 is SEHNR and CDR2 is FQNEAQ (reference sequence). V gave up 7 bases and J gave up 0 bases, with 15 bases separating them. The CDR3 sequence is 15 residues long. This sample is drawn from a study of control samples from healthy donors and cancer patients. The sample consisted of blood. The clonotype comes from a man between 25 and 39 years old in good health. The chain carries TRBV7-9 and TRBJ1-1; D uncertain. Here the CDR3 DNA reads TGTGCCAGCAAGAACCTCAAGGGTATGAACACTGAAGCTTTCTTT. Protein sequence: CASKNLKGMNTEAFF.